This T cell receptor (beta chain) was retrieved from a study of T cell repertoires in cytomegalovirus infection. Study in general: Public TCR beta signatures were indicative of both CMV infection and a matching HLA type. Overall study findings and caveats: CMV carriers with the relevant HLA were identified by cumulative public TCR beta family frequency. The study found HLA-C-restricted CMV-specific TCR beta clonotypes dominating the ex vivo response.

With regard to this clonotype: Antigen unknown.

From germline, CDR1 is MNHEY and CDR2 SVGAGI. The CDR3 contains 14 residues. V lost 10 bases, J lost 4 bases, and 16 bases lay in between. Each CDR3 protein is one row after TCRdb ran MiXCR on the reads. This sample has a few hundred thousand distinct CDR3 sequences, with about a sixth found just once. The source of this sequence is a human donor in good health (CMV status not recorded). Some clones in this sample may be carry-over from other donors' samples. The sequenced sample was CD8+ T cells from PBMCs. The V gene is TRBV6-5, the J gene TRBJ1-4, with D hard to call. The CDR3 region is CATPVAGYNEKLFF. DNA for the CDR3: TGTGCCACCCCGGTCGCAGGATATAATGAAAAACTGTTTTTT.